The rows below give T cell receptor beta chains drawn from one sample of a study of response to subunit inactivated influenza vaccine. TCRdb analysed the RT-PCR reads with MiXCR anew, one entry per CDR3 protein. Of hundreds of thousands of distinct CDR3 sequences listed, about 25% are singletons. The sequencing used CD4+ T cells sorted from PBMCs, collected 5 to 6 days after vaccination. Receptor source: a man between 50 and 59 years old who received an inactivated influenza vaccine. Both conserved end residues are part of each CDR3. The order of the fields is clone size, D gene, V gene, J gene, CDR3 protein, CDR3 DNA. D genes are given only for firm matches. Clone sizes are given selectively: once, few, many, or a class where the clone is expanded.

few	-	TRBV12-3/TRBV12-4	TRBJ2-5	CASAPSNQETQYF	TGTGCCAGCGCCCCTTCCAACCAAGAGACCCAGTACTTC
-	TRBD2	TRBV11-2	TRBJ2-5	CASSRSPPVLAGGLQGAQYF	TGTGCCAGCAGCCGCAGCCCCCCGGTTCTAGCGGGGGGACTTCAGGGGGCCCAGTACTTC
-	-	TRBV12-3/TRBV12-4	TRBJ2-5	CASSFFGAETQYF	TGTGCCAGCAGTTTTTTCGGGGCAGAGACCCAGTACTTC
few	TRBD2	TRBV11-2	TRBJ2-1	CASSFGTSGSSSYNEQFF	TGTGCCAGCAGCTTCGGGACTAGCGGGAGTAGCTCCTACAATGAGCAGTTCTTC
-	-	TRBV29-1	TRBJ2-7	CSVSQGSPYEQYF	TGCAGCGTTAGTCAGGGGAGCCCCTACGAGCAGTACTTC
-	-	TRBV20-1	TRBJ2-2	CSASYGSGTGELFF	TGCAGTGCTAGTTACGGGAGTGGCACCGGGGAGCTGTTTTTT
-	-	TRBV7-8	TRBJ2-5	CASSLGSTVQETQYF	TGTGCCAGCAGCTTGGGTTCGACAGTCCAAGAGACCCAGTACTTC
few	-	TRBV12-3/TRBV12-4	TRBJ2-7	CASSFGSGYEQYF	TGTGCCAGCAGTTTTGGGAGTGGGTACGAGCAGTACTTC
-	-	TRBV5-1	TRBJ1-5	CASSLMSGGNQPQHF	TGCGCCAGCAGTCTGATGTCAGGGGGCAATCAGCCCCAGCATTTT
-	TRBD2	TRBV5-1	TRBJ2-7	CASSSGGRLAPHEQYF	TGCGCCAGCAGCTCTGGCGGGAGACTAGCGCCCCACGAGCAGTACTTC
-	TRBD1	TRBV29-1	TRBJ2-1	CSVGQGTPYNEQFF	TGCAGCGTGGGACAGGGGACTCCCTACAATGAGCAGTTCTTC
-	-	TRBV10-3	TRBJ1-1	CAISETGTMNTEAFF	TGTGCCATCAGTGAGACCGGGACAATGAACACTGAAGCTTTCTTT
many	-	TRBV7-2	TRBJ2-7	CASSLQGFREQYF	TGTGCCAGCAGCTTACAGGGTTTCCGCGAGCAGTACTTC
few	TRBD1	TRBV20-1	TRBJ2-2	CSASRGQGTGELFF	TGCAGTGCTAGCCGGGGACAGGGAACCGGGGAGCTGTTTTTT
-	-	TRBV20-1	TRBJ2-3	CSAGAGHTDTQYF	TGCAGTGCTGGGGCAGGTCACACAGATACGCAGTATTTT
-	-	TRBV5-1	TRBJ2-7	CASSLGNYNEQYF	TGCGCCAGCAGCTTGGGCAACTACAACGAGCAGTACTTC
few	TRBD1	TRBV20-1	TRBJ2-1	CSASTGANEQFF	TGCAGTGCTAGTACAGGGGCTAATGAGCAGTTCTTC
-	-	TRBV2	TRBJ1-2	CASSVSGNYGYTF	TGTGCCAGCAGTGTTTCGGGGAACTATGGCTACACCTTC
-	-	TRBV7-2	TRBJ2-2	CASSLEGIGGELFF	TGTGCCAGCAGCTTAGAGGGAATCGGCGGGGAGCTGTTTTTT
-	-	TRBV7-9	TRBJ1-4	CASSLGVAGTGEKLFF	TGTGCCAGCAGCTTAGGAGTTGCAGGGACGGGTGAAAAACTGTTTTTT
many	TRBD1	TRBV5-1	TRBJ2-7	CASRPGQGFYEQYF	TGCGCCAGCAGACCGGGACAGGGCTTCTACGAGCAGTACTTC
few	TRBD1	TRBV29-1	TRBJ2-7	CSVDTGQGYEQYF	TGCAGCGTTGATACCGGACAGGGCTACGAGCAGTACTTC